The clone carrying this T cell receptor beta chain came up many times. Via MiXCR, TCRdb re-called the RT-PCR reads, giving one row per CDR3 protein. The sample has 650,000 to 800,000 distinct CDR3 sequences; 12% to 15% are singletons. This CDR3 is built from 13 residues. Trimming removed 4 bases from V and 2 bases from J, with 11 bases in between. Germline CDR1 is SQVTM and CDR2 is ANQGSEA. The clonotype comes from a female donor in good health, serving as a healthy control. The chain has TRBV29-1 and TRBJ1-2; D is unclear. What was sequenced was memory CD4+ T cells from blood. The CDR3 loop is CSVVSAANYGYTF. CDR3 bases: TGCAGCGTTGTGTCAGCAGCGAACTATGGCTACACCTTC.